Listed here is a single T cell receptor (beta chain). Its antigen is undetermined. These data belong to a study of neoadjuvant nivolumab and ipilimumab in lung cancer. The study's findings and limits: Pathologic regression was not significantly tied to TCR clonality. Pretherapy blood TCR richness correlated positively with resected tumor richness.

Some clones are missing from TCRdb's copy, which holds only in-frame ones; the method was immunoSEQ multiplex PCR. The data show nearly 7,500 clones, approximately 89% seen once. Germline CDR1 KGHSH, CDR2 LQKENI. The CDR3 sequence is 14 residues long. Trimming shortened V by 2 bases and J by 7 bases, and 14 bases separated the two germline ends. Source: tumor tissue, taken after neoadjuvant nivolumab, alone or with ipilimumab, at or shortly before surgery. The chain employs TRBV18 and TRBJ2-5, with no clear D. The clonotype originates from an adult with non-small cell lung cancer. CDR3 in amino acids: CASSPGEERRTQYF. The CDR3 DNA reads TGTGCCAGCTCACCAGGGGAAGAGAGGCGGACCCAGTACTTC. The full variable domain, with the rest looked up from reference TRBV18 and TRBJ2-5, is NAGVMQNPRHLVRRRGQEARLRCSPMKGHSHVYWYRQLPEEGLKFMVYLQKENIIDESGMPKERFSAEFPKEGPSILRIQQVVRGDSAAYFCASSPGEERRTQYFGPGTRLLVL.